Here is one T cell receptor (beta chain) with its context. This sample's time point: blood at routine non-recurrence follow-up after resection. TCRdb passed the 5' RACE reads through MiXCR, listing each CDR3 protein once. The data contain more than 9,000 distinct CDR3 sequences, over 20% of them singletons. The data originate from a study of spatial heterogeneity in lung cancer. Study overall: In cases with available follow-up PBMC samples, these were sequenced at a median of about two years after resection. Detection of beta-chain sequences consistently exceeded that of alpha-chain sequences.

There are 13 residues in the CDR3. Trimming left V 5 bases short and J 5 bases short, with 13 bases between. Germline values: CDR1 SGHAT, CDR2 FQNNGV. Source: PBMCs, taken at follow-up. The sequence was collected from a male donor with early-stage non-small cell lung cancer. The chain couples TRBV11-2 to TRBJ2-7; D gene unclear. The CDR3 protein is CASSPGPRNEQYF. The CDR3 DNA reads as TGTGCCAGCAGCCCCGGCCCGAGAAACGAGCAGTACTTC. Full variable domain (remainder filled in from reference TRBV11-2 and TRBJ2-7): EAGVAQSPRYKIIEKRQSVAFWCNPISGHATLYWYQQILGQGPKLLIQFQNNGVVDDSQLPKDRFSAERLKGVDSTLKIQPAKLEDSAVYLCASSPGPRNEQYFGPGTRLTVT.